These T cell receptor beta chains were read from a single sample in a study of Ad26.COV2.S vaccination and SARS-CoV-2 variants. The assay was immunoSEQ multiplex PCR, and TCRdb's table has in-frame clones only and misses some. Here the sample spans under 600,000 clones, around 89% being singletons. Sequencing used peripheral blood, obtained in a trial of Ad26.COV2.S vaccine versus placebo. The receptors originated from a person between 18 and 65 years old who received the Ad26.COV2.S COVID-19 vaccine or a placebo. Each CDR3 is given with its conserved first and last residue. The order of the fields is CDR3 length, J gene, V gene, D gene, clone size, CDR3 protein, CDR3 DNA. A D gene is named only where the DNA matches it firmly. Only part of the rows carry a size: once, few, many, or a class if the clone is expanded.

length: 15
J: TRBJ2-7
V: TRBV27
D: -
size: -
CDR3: CASSPRAITGYEQYF
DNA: TGTGCCAGCAGTCCACGGGCTATTACCGGCTACGAGCAGTACTTC

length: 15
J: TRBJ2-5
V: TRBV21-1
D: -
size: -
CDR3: CASSPREDRGQTQYF
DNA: TGTGCCAGCAGCCCCCGGGAAGACAGGGGTCAGACCCAGTACTTC

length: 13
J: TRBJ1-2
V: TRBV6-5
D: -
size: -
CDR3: CASSYYTNYGYTF
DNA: TGTGCCAGCAGTTATTACACCAACTATGGCTACACCTTC

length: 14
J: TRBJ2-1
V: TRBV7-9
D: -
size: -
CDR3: CASSLAPQADEQFF
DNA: TGTGCCAGCAGCTTAGCGCCGCAAGCCGATGAGCAGTTCTTC

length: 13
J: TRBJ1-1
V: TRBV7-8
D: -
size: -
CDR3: CASSLERNTEAFF
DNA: TGTGCCAGCAGCTTAGAGAGGAACACTGAAGCTTTCTTT

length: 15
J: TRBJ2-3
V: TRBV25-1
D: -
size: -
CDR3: CASRGGWGSTDTQYF
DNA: TGTGCCAGCAGGGGGGGATGGGGTAGCACAGATACGCAGTATTTT

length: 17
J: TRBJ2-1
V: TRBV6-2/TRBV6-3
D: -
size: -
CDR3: CASSYSITTTAYNEQFF
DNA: TGTGCCAGCAGTTACTCCATTACCACTACGGCTTACAATGAGCAGTTCTTC

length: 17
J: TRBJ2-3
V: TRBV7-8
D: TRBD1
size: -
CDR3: CASSLVGTGVGTDTQYF
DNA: TGTGCCAGCAGCTTAGTGGGGACAGGGGTTGGCACAGATACGCAGTATTTT

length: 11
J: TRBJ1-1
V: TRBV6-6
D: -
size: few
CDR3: CASSKQVEAFF
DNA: TGTGCCAGCAGTAAACAGGTTGAAGCTTTCTTT

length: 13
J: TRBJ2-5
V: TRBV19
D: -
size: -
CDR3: CASSRAVQETQYF
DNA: TGTGCCAGTAGTAGAGCGGTTCAAGAGACCCAGTACTTC

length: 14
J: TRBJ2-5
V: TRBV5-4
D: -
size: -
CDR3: CASSFKRDQETQYF
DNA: TGTGCCAGCAGCTTTAAAAGGGATCAAGAGACCCAGTACTTC

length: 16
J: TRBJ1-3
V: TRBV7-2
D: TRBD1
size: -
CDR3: CASSIGGTVSGNTIYF
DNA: TGTGCCAGCAGCATAGGGGGGACAGTCTCTGGAAACACCATATATTTT

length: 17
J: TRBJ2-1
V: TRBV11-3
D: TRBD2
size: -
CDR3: CASSFSLLAGGRDEQFF
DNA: TGTGCCAGCAGCTTCTCTTTATTAGCGGGGGGGCGGGATGAGCAGTTCTTC

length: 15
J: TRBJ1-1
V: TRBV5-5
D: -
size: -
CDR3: CASSFDGSPNTEAFF
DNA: TGTGCCAGCAGCTTCGACGGCTCACCCAACACTGAAGCTTTCTTT

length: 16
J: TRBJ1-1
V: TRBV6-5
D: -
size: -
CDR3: CASSYSRRKGNTEAFF
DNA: TGTGCCAGCAGTTACTCGCGAAGGAAAGGGAACACTGAAGCTTTCTTT

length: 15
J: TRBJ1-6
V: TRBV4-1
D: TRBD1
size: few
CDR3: CASSFRTGQNSPLHF
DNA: TGCGCCAGCAGCTTCCGGACAGGGCAGAATTCACCCCTCCACTTT

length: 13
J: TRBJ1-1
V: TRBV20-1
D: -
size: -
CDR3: CSASRQFGTEAFF
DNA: TGCAGTGCTAGTAGACAGTTCGGGACTGAAGCTTTCTTT